A selection of T cell receptor beta chains follows, all from one sample in a study of yellow fever vaccine responses in identical twins. Each CDR3 protein is one row after TCRdb ran MiXCR on the RT-PCR reads. The data show 9,500 to 11,000 distinct CDR3 sequences, 75% to 90% seen once. The sample in question was T cells from blood (PBMCs), unsorted or a sorted subset (not recorded which), obtained before or after yellow fever vaccination (not recorded which). Source of these receptors: a woman younger than 35 who received the yellow fever vaccine. CDR3s include the opening cysteine and the closing phenylalanine or tryptophan. Fields, in order: V gene, D gene, J gene, CDR3 protein. A D gene is named only where the DNA matches it firmly.

V gene: TRBV28; D gene: TRBD1; J gene: TRBJ2-4; CDR3 protein: CASSSVTGGDIQYF
V gene: TRBV5-1; D gene: NA; J gene: TRBJ2-7; CDR3 protein: CASSLDPDFSYEQYF
V gene: TRBV27; D gene: NA; J gene: TRBJ1-2; CDR3 protein: CASSLWGAAPNYGYTF
V gene: TRBV11-1; D gene: NA; J gene: TRBJ1-1; CDR3 protein: CASGTEAFF
V gene: TRBV18; D gene: NA; J gene: TRBJ1-1; CDR3 protein: CASSPGGNTEAFF
V gene: TRBV18; D gene: TRBD1; J gene: TRBJ1-5; CDR3 protein: CASSRQGWNGNQPQHF
V gene: TRBV5-1; D gene: TRBD2; J gene: TRBJ2-7; CDR3 protein: CASSLGTSGSIYEQYF
V gene: TRBV11-1; D gene: NA; J gene: TRBJ1-2; CDR3 protein: CASSFGANYGYTF
V gene: TRBV7-6; D gene: NA; J gene: TRBJ1-2; CDR3 protein: CASSLGGAGYGYTF
V gene: TRBV19; D gene: NA; J gene: TRBJ1-5; CDR3 protein: CASNQGNQPQHF
V gene: TRBV27; D gene: NA; J gene: TRBJ1-4; CDR3 protein: CASSSTATNEKLFF